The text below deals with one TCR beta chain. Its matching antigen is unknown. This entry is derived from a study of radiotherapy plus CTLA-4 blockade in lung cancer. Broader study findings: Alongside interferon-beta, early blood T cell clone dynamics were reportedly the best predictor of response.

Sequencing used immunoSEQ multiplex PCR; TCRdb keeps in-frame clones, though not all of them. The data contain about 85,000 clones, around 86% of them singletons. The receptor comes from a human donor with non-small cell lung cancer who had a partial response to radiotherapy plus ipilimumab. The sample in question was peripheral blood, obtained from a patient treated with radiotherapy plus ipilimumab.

This CDR3 reads CASSLRRENTGELFF. CDR3 bases: TGTGCCAGCAGTTTGCGGCGGGAGAACACCGGGGAGCTGTTTTTT. The chain joins TRBV27 to TRBJ2-2, with D perhaps matching TRBD2 (6 bases). Trimming shortened V by 3 bases and J by 1 base, and 9 bases separated the two germline ends. This CDR3 has 15 residues. Germline V gene data show CDR1 as MNHEY and CDR2 as SMNVEV (reference sequence).